This T cell receptor (beta chain) was documented in a study of blood T cell repertoires in COVID-19 (dated by TCRdb to 2020 to 2022). Looking at the study overall: Samples covering the acute and convalescent phases of COVID-19 were provided by collaborators in the United States, Italy and Spain. The material from the prospective study consisted of cDNA or gDNA derived from T cells, B-cell-depleted T cells, or PBMCs. Subjects who had been exposed to COVID-19, were actively infected with it, or had recovered from it provided the deeply sampled blood TCRbeta repertoires that made up the dataset. The repertoires were made available in a free public database intended to serve as a resource for research on the immune response to SARS-CoV-2. Samples came from the ongoing ImmuneRACE study (first 160 participants) plus 1,254 subjects from 6 global collaborators. A de-identified subject ID, COVID-19 status, age in years and sex were almost always included in the sample metadata. Where available, HLA class I and class II types were taken from metadata supplied by the sample provider and were not determined by assay-based typing.

Broad study findings and their caveats: How much clinical and demographic metadata was included differed by source and by participant, and the metadata was provided uncurated.

TCRbeta CDR3 regions were amplified from genomic DNA by means of the immunoSEQ Assay, a bias-controlled multiplex PCR. The authors processed their data as follows. Nucleated cell counts per sample were estimated from amplification of reference gene primers within the assay. To quantify the absolute abundance of each unique TCRbeta CDR3 rearrangement, sequence reads were collapsed and filtered. For each sample, productive Simpson clonality was calculated by taking the square root of Simpson's diversity index across productive rearrangements. In its TCRdb copy, this immuneACCESS table keeps in-frame sequences only and misses some clones. Where compared with another copy, unresolved V genes explain less than half of these, and the others have no known cause. That table furnishes V, J and clone size, whereas the DNA furnished D and trimming. The sample table holds about 100,000 clones, of which around four fifths were seen once. Of the sample, roughly 12% is held by the ten largest clones.

Whole blood was collected in K2EDTA tubes by collaborating institutions according to the institutions' own protocols. Collaborator samples were shipped for TCRbeta analysis as frozen whole blood, isolated PBMCs, or DNA extracted from either sample type. To note about this clone: The target of this receptor is not known. Base qualities are not at hand, and no much larger clone is one base apart.

V loses 10 bases of germline sequence and J loses 6 bases, and the interval between the two ends is 16 bases. Measured from the cysteine to the phenylalanine, the CDR3 is 13 residues long. The DNA shown is the 39-base CDR3, in frame from base 1. CDR1 and CDR2 were assigned from the germline V gene as MNHEY and SVGAGI. This chain is built from TRBV6-5 and TRBJ2-1; TRBD2 is a possible D gene, resting on 5 matching bases. The specimen was peripheral blood. The TCR comes from an older woman with acute or convalescent COVID-19. The base sequence is TGTGCCATCCACACGGGGAGAGGCAATGAGCAGTTCTTC. Its coded protein is CAIHTGRGNEQFF.